Listed below are T cell receptor beta chains from one sample, sequenced in a study of T cell clonotyping in hematopoietic cell transplantation. TCRdb's copy holds only in-frame clones and misses some; the assay was immunoSEQ multiplex PCR. The profile shows 3,700 or so clones, approximately 95% of them singletons. The sample in question was PBMCs, obtained 30 days after allogeneic stem cell transplant. Receptor source: a male patient aged 50 to 59 who had an allogeneic stem cell transplant from a related donor, so the T cells may come from the graft donor. Some clones in this sample may be carry-over from other donors' samples. The conserved cysteine and the conserved F or W are not part of the CDR3 here. The D gene is left open where the match is weak.

v_gene	j_gene	d_gene	CDR3aa
TRBV5-4	TRBJ1-1	-	VWGARNTEAF
TRBV28	TRBJ1-2	-	ASTTGQGRYT
TRBV7-3	TRBJ1-1	-	ASSLSRAHTEAF
TRBV19	TRBJ2-4	TRBD1	ASSLTGSENIQY
TRBV23-1	TRBJ1-4	TRBD1	ASSQNRGRGEKLF
TRBV19	TRBJ2-7	TRBD1	ASSIVGLGGGEQY
TRBV2	TRBJ1-6	TRBD1	ASRRDTGQEMSPLH
TRBV6-1	TRBJ1-2	-	ASSEAVQGYGYT
TRBV7-2	TRBJ2-3	TRBD1	ASSQTGSSTDTQY
TRBV7-9	TRBJ2-1	-	ASSPQTVGAYNEQF
TRBV10-3	TRBJ1-3	-	AISESAGYSGNTIY
TRBV11-1	TRBJ2-1	-	ASRQGSDNEQF
TRBV6-5	TRBJ2-1	-	ASSLEANTYNEQF
TRBV6-1	TRBJ2-1	TRBD2	ASSELGGGALQF
TRBV27	TRBJ2-5	-	ASSPPSRETQY
TRBV7-6	TRBJ1-5	TRBD1	ASSLAGTGVRDQPQH
TRBV29-1	TRBJ1-2	-	SVDYVRGYT
TRBV7-8	TRBJ2-1	-	AIGLAGPNEQF
TRBV28	TRBJ2-1	TRBD1	ASSSHRGPYGNEQF
TRBV4-3	TRBJ1-1	TRBD1	ASSEGAGLTEAF
TRBV11-2	TRBJ1-6	TRBD1	ASTRTGGLIINSPLH
TRBV29-1	TRBJ1-2	-	SVPVNYGYT
TRBV6-1	TRBJ2-3	-	ASVRLQTITDTQY
TRBV5-1	TRBJ2-6	TRBD1	ASSDRGSSGANVLT
TRBV27	TRBJ1-2	-	ASSLSRTYGYT
TRBV6-6	TRBJ2-1	TRBD2	ASRKAGGPGEQF
TRBV7-2	TRBJ2-5	TRBD2	ASSSRGGSREARETQY
TRBV7-8	TRBJ1-5	-	ASSLGMAQPQH
TRBV5-1	TRBJ1-1	-	ASSLQSSDEAF
TRBV18	TRBJ1-2	-	ASSPPSIKGVGGYT
TRBV28	TRBJ2-3	-	ASSLVATVGDFTDTQY
TRBV25-1	TRBJ1-1	-	ASSELSEGTEAF
TRBV11-2	TRBJ2-3	-	ASSLGGWLGVSTDTQY
TRBV13	TRBJ1-1	-	ASSVLPGNTEAF
TRBV19	TRBJ1-5	-	ASTSPGAQTYSNQPQH
TRBV19	TRBJ1-1	-	ASSRAENTEAF
TRBV25-1	TRBJ2-7	-	ASSELLSYEQY
TRBV27	TRBJ2-7	-	ASMSYRVGSYEQY
TRBV4-1	TRBJ2-7	TRBD2	ASSPPGRALDEQY
TRBV11-3	TRBJ2-7	-	ASSLSFYEQY
TRBV4-3	TRBJ2-1	-	ASSRSGSSYNEQF
TRBV5-1	TRBJ1-1	-	ASSVQGGHTEAF
TRBV5-1	TRBJ2-7	TRBD1	ASSLAQAGGYEQY
TRBV6-1	TRBJ2-3	TRBD2	ASSEGLGGRALITDTQY
TRBV10-3	TRBJ2-3	TRBD1	AISEVTGLSTDTQY
TRBV18	TRBJ1-4	TRBD1	ASSLQIYRGVDEKLF
TRBV19	TRBJ2-7	TRBD1	VQTRDRSYEQY
TRBV23-1	TRBJ1-2	-	ASSQSYRANYGYT
TRBV7-2	TRBJ1-6	TRBD1	AGSQGGDSPLH
TRBV2	TRBJ2-2	-	ASGRGELF
TRBV19	TRBJ2-1	-	ASSGAPAKYNEQF
TRBV9	TRBJ2-7	-	ASSVDPAYEQY
TRBV29-1	TRBJ2-4	TRBD1	SARTGENIQY
TRBV21-1	TRBJ1-6	-	ASYNLGVTPLH
TRBV6-5	TRBJ2-7	TRBD2	ASSYSRGGVYEQY
TRBV25-1	TRBJ1-4	-	ASSEYFGEKLF
TRBV29-1	TRBJ2-1	-	SVVYGNNEQF